The rows below give T cell receptor beta chains drawn from one sample of a study of T cell changes during pregnancy in multiple sclerosis. Clones were read by immunoSEQ multiplex PCR, and TCRdb kept only the in-frame ones, dropping some. The sample includes roughly 93,000 clones, approximately 90% seen only once; the top ten take 0.95%. The sequencing used peripheral blood, collected before pregnancy. All receptors derive from a female donor with multiple sclerosis, enrolled in a pregnancy study. Each CDR3 is given with its conserved first and last residue. D genes are given only for firm matches. The listing skips clone size in some rows; elsewhere it reads once, few, many or a size class.

CDR3aa,CDR3nt,d_gene,v_gene,abundance,j_gene
CASSSAGTALMKQYF,TGTGCCAGCAGTTCGGCCGGGACAGCACTTATGAAGCAGTACTTC,TRBD1,TRBV6-5,.,TRBJ2-7
CSARDKAEQFF,TGCAGTGCTAGAGATAAAGCTGAGCAGTTCTTC,.,TRBV20-1,.,TRBJ2-1
CASSVSAGEVYEQYF,TGTGCCAGCAGCGTTTCGGCGGGAGAGGTCTACGAGCAGTACTTC,TRBD2,TRBV9,.,TRBJ2-7
CASSSRTGYGNTIYF,TGTGCCAGCAGCTCCCGGACAGGGTACGGAAACACCATATATTTT,TRBD1,TRBV13,.,TRBJ1-3
CAINPGERGDTGELFF,TGTGCCATCAACCCCGGGGAGCGGGGGGACACCGGGGAGCTGTTTTTT,TRBD2,TRBV10-3,.,TRBJ2-2
CASRRDNSPLHF,TGTGCCAGCAGACGGGATAATTCACCCCTCCACTTT,.,TRBV25-1,.,TRBJ1-6
CASSLPGQLNYNEQFF,TGTGCCAGCTCACTTCCCGGACAGCTCAACTACAATGAGCAGTTCTTC,.,TRBV18,.,TRBJ2-1
CSVVGQGAPRYGYTF,TGCAGCGTTGTGGGACAGGGGGCCCCTAGGTATGGCTACACCTTC,TRBD1,TRBV29-1,.,TRBJ1-2
CASSSEGQIRDEQYF,TGTGCCAGCAGCTCAGAGGGACAGATACGTGACGAGCAGTACTTC,TRBD1,TRBV7-9,.,TRBJ2-7
CAISESGQGRNQPQHF,TGTGCCATCAGTGAGTCCGGACAGGGAAGAAATCAGCCCCAGCATTTT,TRBD1,TRBV10-3,.,TRBJ1-5
CAWRWDRHHYSRLTGGYTF,TGTGCCTGGAGATGGGACAGACATCACTACAGTAGGTTGACGGGCGGCTACACCTTC,TRBD1,TRBV30,.,TRBJ1-2
CASSFIAGYEQYF,TGTGCCAGCAGTTTCATCGCGGGGTACGAGCAGTACTTC,.,TRBV28,.,TRBJ2-7
CASSKRPTGGQPQHF,TGTGCCAGCAGCAAAAGGCCGACAGGGGGCCAGCCCCAGCATTTT,.,TRBV21-1,.,TRBJ1-5
CASSGLYEQYF,TGTGCCAGCAGTGGGCTCTACGAGCAGTACTTC,.,TRBV25-1,.,TRBJ2-7
CASSLVAGPSSYEQYF,TGTGCCAGCAGCTTAGTTGCGGGACCCAGCTCCTACGAGCAGTACTTC,.,TRBV13,many,TRBJ2-7
CASRVQGALGYTF,TGTGCCAGTAGGGTACAGGGGGCGCTGGGCTACACCTTC,TRBD1,TRBV19,.,TRBJ1-2
CASSMNTGTLGNTIYF,TGTGCCAGCAGCATGAACACGGGTACGCTTGGAAACACCATATATTTT,.,TRBV7-6,.,TRBJ1-3
CASSPYRPAIAGTSGGAGYEQYF,TGTGCCAGCTCACCTTACAGACCTGCTATAGCCGGGACTAGCGGGGGGGCCGGCTACGAGCAGTACTTC,TRBD2,TRBV18,.,TRBJ2-7
CASSSTDRPNTEAFF,TGTGCCAGCAGTTCCACGGACAGGCCGAACACTGAAGCTTTCTTT,TRBD1,TRBV28,.,TRBJ1-1
CASSIRQGHATNEKLFF,TGTGCCAGTAGTATTCGACAGGGTCACGCAACTAATGAAAAACTGTTTTTT,TRBD1,TRBV19,.,TRBJ1-4
CSVDGGGDDNEQFF,TGCAGCGTTGACGGCGGAGGGGACGACAATGAGCAGTTCTTC,.,TRBV29-1,.,TRBJ2-1
CASSPSPGNHYGYTF,TGTGCCAGCAGCCCCTCTCCCGGGAACCACTATGGCTACACCTTC,.,TRBV7-3,.,TRBJ1-2
CASSVGIAANQETQYF,TGTGCCAGCAGCGTAGGAATAGCGGCGAACCAAGAGACCCAGTACTTC,.,TRBV9,once,TRBJ2-5